The 19 T cell receptor beta chains below all came from one sample that was sequenced in a study of blood T cell repertoires in COVID-19. Profiled with immunoSEQ multiplex PCR; TCRdb holds only in-frame clones, not every one. The sample shows fewer than 200,000 clones, around 85% of them seen only once. Specimen: peripheral blood. Source of these receptors: a man in his 70s with active or convalescent COVID-19.

This chain links TRBV7-2 with TRBJ2-7; 8 bases match TRBD2. After removal of 3 bases from V and 5 bases from J, the junction contained 0 bases not matched to a gene. The CDR3 is 12 amino acids. Germline CDR1 and CDR2: SGHTA and FQGNSA. The CDR3 DNA sequence: TGTGCCAGCAGCTTTAGCGGGAACGAGCAGTACTTC. This codes for CASSFSGNEQYF.

V is TRBV10-1 and J is TRBJ2-1, with TRBD1 identical over 11 bases. CDR3 length equals 18 residues. V gave up 3 bases and J gave up 3 bases; unmatched junction bases: 10. Germline V gives CDR1 WNHNN, CDR2 SYGVQD (reference sequence). CDR3 amino acids: CASSESGTGGFGYNEQFF. The CDR3 bases are TGCGCCAGCAGTGAAAGCGGGACAGGGGGTTTCGGCTACAATGAGCAGTTCTTC.

The CDR3 DNA reads TGTGCCAGCAGCCAGGGTAGTGGCGGGGAGCTGTTTTTT. This sequence encodes CASSQGSGGELFF. The genes are TRBV5-6 and TRBJ2-2, with D perhaps matching TRBD1 (5 bases). The germline V gene has CDR1 SGHDT and CDR2 YYEEEE. The CDR3 has 13 residues. With 4 bases removed from V and 7 bases from J, the gap between germline ends came to 11 bases.

The chain carries TRBV28 and TRBJ2-1, with 9 positions matching TRBD2. The V segment lost 6 bases and the J segment 4 bases; nucleotides outside the gene matches: 7. In germline, CDR1 is MDHEN, CDR2 SYDVKM. The CDR3 is 15 amino acids. CDR3 region: CASRGASGTYNEQFF. The CDR3 nucleotides read TGTGCCAGCAGGGGTGCTAGCGGGACGTACAATGAGCAGTTCTTC.

J is TRBJ1-1 and V is TRBV7-9; 8 bases map to TRBD1. Losses at the gene ends were 5 bases for V and 6 bases for J; bases not matched to a gene: 8. Germline V gives CDR1 SEHNR, CDR2 FQNEAQ (reference sequence). This CDR3 spans 14 amino acids. The CDR3 DNA is TGTGCCAGCAGCGGCCGGCCAGGGGGCGCTGAAGCTTTCTTT. Protein sequence: CASSGRPGGAEAFF.

A single count supports this clone. The gene calls are TRBV11-3 and TRBJ2-1; 11 bases align to TRBD2. V was pared by 5 bases and J by 4 bases, with 7 bases of the junction left unmatched. Per germline, CDR1 SGHNT and CDR2 YENEEA. The CDR3 totals 16 residues. The CDR3 protein is CASSTLAGGHYNEQFF. As DNA, the CDR3 is TGTGCCAGCAGCACCCTAGCGGGGGGCCATTACAATGAGCAGTTCTTC.

The J gene is TRBJ2-7, the V gene TRBV4-3, with a possible D match to TRBD1 (6 bases). V was shortened by 1 base and J by 0 bases, with 16 bases between the two germline ends. This CDR3 has 17 amino acids. Per the germline V gene, CDR1 is LGHNA and CDR2 is YSLEER. The CDR3 sequence: CASSQGVRRGSSYEQYF. The CDR3 DNA reads as TGCGCCAGCAGCCAAGGGGTAAGAAGGGGGAGCTCCTACGAGCAGTACTTC.

CDR3 nucleotides: TGTGCCAGCAGCTTAGGGTTCGCAGGGAATAGCAATCAGCCCCAGCATTTT. It yields the protein CASSLGFAGNSNQPQHF. The V call is TRBV7-9, the J call TRBJ1-5, with a possible D match to TRBD1 (5 bases). Germline-derived CDR1 and CDR2 are SEHNR and FQNEAQ (reference sequence). This CDR3 is built from 17 residues. The V end lost 1 base, the J end lost 0 bases, and 13 bases lay between the germline ends.

This clone was counted a few times. The rearrangement links TRBV4-1 to TRBJ1-4, with unresolved D. Trimming stripped 1 base from V and 10 bases from J, with 16 bases between. Germline V gene lookup returns CDR1 MGHRA and CDR2 YSYEKL. This CDR3 region has 15 residues. The DNA of the CDR3 is TGCGCCAGCAGCCAAGCTTTAAGGGAGGAGGGAAAACTGTTTTTT. Translation: CASSQALREEGKLFF.

On this clone: At one end, the junction sequence differs from germline, possibly due to a read error. The chain is built from TRBV20-1 and TRBJ2-1; no reliable D call. This CDR3 is 10 amino acids long. Per the germline V gene, CDR1 is DFQATT and CDR2 is SNEGSKA (reference sequence). The CDR3 DNA sequence: TGCAGTGCTAGAGAGACTTCATCAGTCTTC. Its protein product is CSARETSSVF.

The chain employs TRBV4-3 and TRBJ1-2; weak D call: TRBD1 (6 bases). This CDR3 is built from 15 residues. Looked up from germline, CDR1 is LGHNA and CDR2 is YSLEER. The V end was cut by 1 base, the J end by 4 bases, with 13 bases between. The CDR3 protein is CASSQGLRTVYGYTF. CDR3 DNA sequence: TGCGCCAGCAGCCAAGGGCTCCGGACAGTCTATGGCTACACCTTC.

This clone occurred a few times. The V and J genes are TRBV5-6 and TRBJ1-2; D remains ambiguous. V lost 5 bases and J 4 bases, leaving 12 bases between the germline ends. This CDR3 spans 13 amino acids. The germline gives CDR1 SGHDT, CDR2 YYEEEE. This chain's CDR3 is CASRSTLGYGYTF. In DNA, the CDR3 is TGTGCCAGCAGATCGACTTTAGGCTATGGCTACACCTTC.

This clone was counted a single time. The chain is built from TRBV3-1 (or the pseudogene TRBV3-2) and TRBJ1-3, with D perhaps TRBD1 (5 bases). The CDR3 totals 13 residues. The germline gives CDR1 LGHDT, CDR2 YNNKEL (reference sequence). The V and J ends lost 8 bases and 4 bases respectively, with 12 bases between them. CDR3: CASGHGAGNTIYF. As DNA, the CDR3 is TGTGCCAGCGGACACGGAGCGGGAAACACCATATATTTT.

Of note for this clone: Other DNA sequences within the sample encode an identical CDR3. This chain uses TRBV5-1 with TRBJ1-2; D is possibly TRBD1 (5 bases). Trimming removed 1 base at V and 8 bases at J, with 9 bases between. Germline CDR1 reads SGHRS; CDR2 reads YFSETQ. The CDR3 loop spans 12 amino acids. CDR3 DNA sequence: TGCGCCAGCAGCTTGCCAGGGTCCGGCTACACCTTC. Its protein product is CASSLPGSGYTF.

The chain carries TRBV28 and TRBJ2-3, with 7 bases identical to TRBD2. In germline, CDR1 is MDHEN, CDR2 SYDVKM. There are 15 residues in the CDR3. V shed 6 bases, J shed 2 bases, and the junction held 8 bases outside the gene matches. CDR3 nucleotides: TGTGCCAGCAGAGACCCGGGACTAAACACAGATACGCAGTATTTT. This sequence encodes CASRDPGLNTDTQYF.

This chain links TRBV3-1 (or the pseudogene TRBV3-2) with TRBJ1-4; D not certain. Germline values: CDR1 LGHDT, CDR2 YNNKEL (reference sequence). This CDR3 is 14 amino acids long. V lost 2 bases and J lost 5, with 9 bases in between. The CDR3 DNA sequence: TGTGCCAGCAGCCAAAGACGGGTGAATGAAAAACTGTTTTTT. It yields the protein CASSQRRVNEKLFF.

The genes are TRBV14 and TRBJ1-6, with 9 bases matching TRBD1. Germline V gives CDR1 SGHDN, CDR2 FVKESK. CDR3 length: 16 amino acids. Trimming removed 1 base from V and 7 bases from J; junction bases left unmatched: 5. The CDR3 loop is CASSQAGTGRNSPLHF. In nucleotides, the CDR3 is TGTGCCAGCAGCCAAGCCGGGACAGGGAGGAATTCACCCCTCCACTTT.

Only a few counts were recorded for this clone. The rearrangement links TRBV14 to TRBJ2-1, with 9 positions matching TRBD1. Germline V gives CDR1 SGHDN, CDR2 FVKESK. This CDR3 comprises 15 residues. Unmatched junction bases numbered 3, after V lost 2 bases and J lost 4 bases. The CDR3 is CASSQTGTGYNEQFF. DNA for the CDR3: TGTGCCAGCAGCCAAACCGGGACAGGGTACAATGAGCAGTTCTTC. Combining the CDR3 with reference TRBV14 and TRBJ2-1 gives the whole variable domain EAGVTQFPSHSVIEKGQTVTLRCDPISGHDNLYWYRRVMGKEIKFLLHFVKESKQDESGMPNNRFLAERTGGTYSTLKVQPAELEDSGVYFCASSQTGTGYNEQFFGPGTRLTVL.

V and J are TRBV6-5 and TRBJ1-1, with 7 positions matching TRBD1. V lost 0 bases to trimming and J lost 4 bases; unmatched junction nucleotides: 8. The CDR3 consists of 16 residues. The germline V gene encodes CDR1 MNHEY and CDR2 SVGAGI. DNA of the CDR3: TGTGCCAGCAGTTACTCGGGGAGACAGGGTTTCACTGAAGCTTTCTTT. Translated, it gives CASSYSGRQGFTEAFF.